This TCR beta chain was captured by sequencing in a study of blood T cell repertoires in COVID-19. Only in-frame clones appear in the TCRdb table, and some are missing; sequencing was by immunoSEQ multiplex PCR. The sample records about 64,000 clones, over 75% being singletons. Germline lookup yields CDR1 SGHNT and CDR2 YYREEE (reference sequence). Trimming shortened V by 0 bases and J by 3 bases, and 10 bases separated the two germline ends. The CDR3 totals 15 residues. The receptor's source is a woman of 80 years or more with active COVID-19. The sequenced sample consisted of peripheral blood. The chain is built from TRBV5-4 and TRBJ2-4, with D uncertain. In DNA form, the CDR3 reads TGTGCCAGCAGCTTGGGTGGTTTCGGCAAAAACATTCAGTACTTC. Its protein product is CASSLGGFGKNIQYF.